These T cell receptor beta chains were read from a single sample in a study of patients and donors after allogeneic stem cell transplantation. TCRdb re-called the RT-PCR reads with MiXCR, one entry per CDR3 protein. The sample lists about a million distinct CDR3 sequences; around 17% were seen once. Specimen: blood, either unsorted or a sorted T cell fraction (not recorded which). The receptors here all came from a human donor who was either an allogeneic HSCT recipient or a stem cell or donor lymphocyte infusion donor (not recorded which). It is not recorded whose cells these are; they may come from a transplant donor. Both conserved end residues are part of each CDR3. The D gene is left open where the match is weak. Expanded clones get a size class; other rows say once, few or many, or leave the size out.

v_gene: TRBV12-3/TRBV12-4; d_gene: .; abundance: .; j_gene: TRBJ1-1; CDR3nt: TGTGCCAGCAGTTTAAACCAGGGCCGTGGCACTGAAGCTTTCTTT; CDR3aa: CASSLNQGRGTEAFF
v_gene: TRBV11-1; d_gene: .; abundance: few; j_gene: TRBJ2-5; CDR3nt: TGTGCCAGCAGCTTGAGGGGTGTAAAGACCCAGTACTTC; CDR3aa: CASSLRGVKTQYF
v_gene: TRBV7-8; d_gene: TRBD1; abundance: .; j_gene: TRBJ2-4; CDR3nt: TGTGCCAGCAGCCTCACCGGGACAGGGACCAAAAACATTCAGTACTTC; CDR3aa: CASSLTGTGTKNIQYF
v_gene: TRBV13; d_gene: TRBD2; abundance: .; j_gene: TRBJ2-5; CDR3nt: TGTGCCAGCAGCCCGACTAGCATAGAGACCCAGTACTTC; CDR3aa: CASSPTSIETQYF
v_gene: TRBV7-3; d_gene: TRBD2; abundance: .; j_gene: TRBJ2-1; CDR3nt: TGTGCCAGAAGCTTATGGGCTAGCGGACAACTCAATGAGCAGTTCTTC; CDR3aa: CARSLWASGQLNEQFF
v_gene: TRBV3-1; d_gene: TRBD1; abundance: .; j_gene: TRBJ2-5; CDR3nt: TGTGCCAGCAGCCAAGTGATCAAGACAGGGGGCTGGGAGACCCAGTACTTC; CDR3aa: CASSQVIKTGGWETQYF
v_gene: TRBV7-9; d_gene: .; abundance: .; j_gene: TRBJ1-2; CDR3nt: TGTGCCAGCAGCCTGTCGGCCCCCTATGGCTACACCTTC; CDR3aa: CASSLSAPYGYTF
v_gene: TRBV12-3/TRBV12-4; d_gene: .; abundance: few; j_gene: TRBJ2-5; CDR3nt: TGTGCCAGCAGCAATGGACTGCAAGAGACCCAGTACTTC; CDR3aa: CASSNGLQETQYF
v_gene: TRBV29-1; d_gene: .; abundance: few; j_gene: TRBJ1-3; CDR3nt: TGCACCCAAAAACCAGGGCAGACTGGAAACACCATATATTTT; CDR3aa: CTQKPGQTGNTIYF
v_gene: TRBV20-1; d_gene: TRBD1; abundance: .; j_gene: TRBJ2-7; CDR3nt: TGCAGTGGTAAACAGGGGGCCGGGGAGCAGTACTTC; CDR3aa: CSGKQGAGEQYF
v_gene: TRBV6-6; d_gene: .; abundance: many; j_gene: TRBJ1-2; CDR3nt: TGTGCCAGCAGACCCGAGGGGGGATCTGGCTACACCTTC; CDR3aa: CASRPEGGSGYTF
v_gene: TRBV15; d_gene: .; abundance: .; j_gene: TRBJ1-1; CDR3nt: TGTGCCACCAGCAGACGATCTGGAGGCAAGAACACTGAAGCTTTCTTT; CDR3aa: CATSRRSGGKNTEAFF
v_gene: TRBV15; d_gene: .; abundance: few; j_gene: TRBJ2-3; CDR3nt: TGTGCCACCAGCGGTGCCGCAGATACGCAGTATTTT; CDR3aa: CATSGAADTQYF
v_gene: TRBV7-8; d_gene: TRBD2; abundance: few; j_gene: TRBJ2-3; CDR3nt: TGTGCCAGCAGCTCACCTCTAGCGGGGTCAGATACGCAGTATTTT; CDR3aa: CASSSPLAGSDTQYF
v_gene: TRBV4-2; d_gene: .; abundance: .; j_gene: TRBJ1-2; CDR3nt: TGTGCCAGCAGCCCAAGGGGGGCGGGGGACTATGGCTACACCTTC; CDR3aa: CASSPRGAGDYGYTF
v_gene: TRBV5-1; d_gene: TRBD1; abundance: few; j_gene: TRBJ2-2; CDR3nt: TGCGCCAGCAGCGGGGACAGGGTCGGCACCGGGGAGCTGTTTTTT; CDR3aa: CASSGDRVGTGELFF
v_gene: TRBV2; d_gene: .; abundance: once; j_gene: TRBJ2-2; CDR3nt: TGTGCCAGCAGTGAATTTGAAGGCGAGAACACCGGGGAGCTGTTTTTT; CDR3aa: CASSEFEGENTGELFF
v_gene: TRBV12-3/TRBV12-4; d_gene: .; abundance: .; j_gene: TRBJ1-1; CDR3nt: TGTGCCAGCAGTTTATACCGTGGTGGGACGAGGAACACTGAAGCTTTCTTT; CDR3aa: CASSLYRGGTRNTEAFF
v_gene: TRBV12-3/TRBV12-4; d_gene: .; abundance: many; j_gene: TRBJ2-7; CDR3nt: TGTGCCAGCAGTTCCACCCGATCAGGAACCTACGAGCAGTACTTC; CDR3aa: CASSSTRSGTYEQYF
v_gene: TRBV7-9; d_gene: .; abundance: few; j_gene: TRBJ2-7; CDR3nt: TGTGCCAGCAGCTTACCGGCCTCTATGGAGCAGTACTTC; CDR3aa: CASSLPASMEQYF
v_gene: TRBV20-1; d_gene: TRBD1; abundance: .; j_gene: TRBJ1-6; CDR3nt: TGCAGTGCTAGGGGGGGGCAGGGGGATTCACCCCTCCACTTT; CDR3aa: CSARGGQGDSPLHF
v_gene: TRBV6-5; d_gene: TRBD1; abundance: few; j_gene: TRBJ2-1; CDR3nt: TGTGCCAGCAGTTACTCCCCCGGGACAGACAATGAGCAGTTCTTC; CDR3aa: CASSYSPGTDNEQFF
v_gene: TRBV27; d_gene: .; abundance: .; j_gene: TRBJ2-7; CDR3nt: TGTGCCAGCAGCGTGAAGAGGGATGCAGCAGAGCAGTACTTC; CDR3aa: CASSVKRDAAEQYF
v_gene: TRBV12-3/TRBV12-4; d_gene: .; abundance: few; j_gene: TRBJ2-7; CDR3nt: TGTGCCAGCAGCCCCACTATACCCGACGACGAGCAGTACTTC; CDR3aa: CASSPTIPDDEQYF
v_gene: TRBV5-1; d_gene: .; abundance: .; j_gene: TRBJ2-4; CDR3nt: TGCGCCAGCAGCGAGGATCGAGGGCTAGCCAAAAACATTCAGTACTTC; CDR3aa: CASSEDRGLAKNIQYF
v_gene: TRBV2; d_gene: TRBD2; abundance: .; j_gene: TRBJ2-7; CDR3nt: TGTGCCCAACTGGAGTGGGTAGCGGGGATCTACGAGCAGTACTTC; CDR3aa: CAQLEWVAGIYEQYF
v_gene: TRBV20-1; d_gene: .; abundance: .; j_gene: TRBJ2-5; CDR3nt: TGCAGTGCCTCGACAGTTCAAGAGACCCAGTACTTC; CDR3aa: CSASTVQETQYF
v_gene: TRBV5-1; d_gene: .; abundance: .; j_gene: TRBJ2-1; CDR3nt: TGCGCCAGCAGCTTGGGCCCCTGGCCGGGTAGTCGGATCAATGAGCAGTTCTTC; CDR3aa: CASSLGPWPGSRINEQFF
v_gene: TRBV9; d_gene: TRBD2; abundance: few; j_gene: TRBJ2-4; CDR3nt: TGTGCCAGCAGCCCGGAGCCTGGGGCGGGAGGTGACAAAAACATTCAGTACTTC; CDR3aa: CASSPEPGAGGDKNIQYF
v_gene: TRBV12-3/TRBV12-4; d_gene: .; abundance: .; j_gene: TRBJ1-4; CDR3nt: TGTGCCAGCAGTTATACGGCTCGTAATGAAAAACTGTTTTTT; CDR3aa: CASSYTARNEKLFF
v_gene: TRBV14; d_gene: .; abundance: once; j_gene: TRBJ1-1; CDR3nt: TGTGCCAGCAGCCATCGTCCGTTAGGTCTCTCCACTGAAGCTTTCTTT; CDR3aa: CASSHRPLGLSTEAFF
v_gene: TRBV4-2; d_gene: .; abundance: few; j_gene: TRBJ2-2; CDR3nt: TGTGCCAGCAGCCGAGAAGAGGGGGGGGCCGGGGAGCTGTTTTTT; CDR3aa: CASSREEGGAGELFF
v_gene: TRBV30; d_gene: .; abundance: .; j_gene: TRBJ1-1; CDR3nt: TGTGCCTGGAGCACATCTCGGGGGCAGGAAGCTTTCTTT; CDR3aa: CAWSTSRGQEAFF
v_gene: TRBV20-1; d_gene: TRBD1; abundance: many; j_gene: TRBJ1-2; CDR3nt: TGCAGTGCTAGAGATTTCGTAAGGGGGCAAGGCTACACCTTC; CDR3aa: CSARDFVRGQGYTF
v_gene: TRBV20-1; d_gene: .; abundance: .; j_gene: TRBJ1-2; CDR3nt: TGCAGTGCTAGAGTCAGCCATGGCTACACCTTC; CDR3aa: CSARVSHGYTF
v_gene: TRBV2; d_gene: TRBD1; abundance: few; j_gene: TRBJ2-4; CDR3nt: TGTGCCAGCAGTGAAGACAGGGGGAACATTCAGTACTTC; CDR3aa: CASSEDRGNIQYF
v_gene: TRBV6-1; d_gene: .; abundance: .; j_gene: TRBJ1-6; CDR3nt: TGTGCCAGCAGTATGGAGGGGGGTCCTAATAATTCACCCCTCCACTTT; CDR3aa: CASSMEGGPNNSPLHF
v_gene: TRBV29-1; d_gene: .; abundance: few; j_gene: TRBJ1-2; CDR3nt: TGCAGCGCCGAGCGTGGGGATGGCTACACCTTC; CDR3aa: CSAERGDGYTF
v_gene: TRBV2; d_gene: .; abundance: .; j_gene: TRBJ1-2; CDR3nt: TGTGCCTCTTCCCCGAGGGCCCGCGAGCGCTACACCTTC; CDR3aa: CASSPRARERYTF